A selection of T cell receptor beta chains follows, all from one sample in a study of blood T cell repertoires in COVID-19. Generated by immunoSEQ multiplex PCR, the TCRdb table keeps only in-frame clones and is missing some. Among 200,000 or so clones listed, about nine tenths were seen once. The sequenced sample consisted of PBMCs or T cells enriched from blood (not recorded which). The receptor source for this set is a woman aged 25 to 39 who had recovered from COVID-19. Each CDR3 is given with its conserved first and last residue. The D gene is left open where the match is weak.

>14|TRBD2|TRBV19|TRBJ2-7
TGTGCCAGTAGTTTGGGACTAGCGGCCCGGGAGCAGTACTTC
CASSLGLAAREQYF
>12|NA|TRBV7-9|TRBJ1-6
TGTGCCAGCAGCCTCACCCCCGGACCCCTCCACTTT
CASSLTPGPLHF
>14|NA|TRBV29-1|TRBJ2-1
TGCAGCGTTGAAGATCGTGCAGTTAACAATGAGCAGTTCTTC
CSVEDRAVNNEQFF
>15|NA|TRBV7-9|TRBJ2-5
TGTGCCAGCAGCCCGCGGACAGAACCACAAGAGACCCAGTACTTC
CASSPRTEPQETQYF
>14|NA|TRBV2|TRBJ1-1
TGTGCCAGCTCCCTACAGGAGATGAACACTGAAGCTTTCTTT
CASSLQEMNTEAFF
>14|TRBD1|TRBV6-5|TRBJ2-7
TGTGCCAGCAGTTTCCGCAGGGGGTCCTACGAGCAGTACTTC
CASSFRRGSYEQYF
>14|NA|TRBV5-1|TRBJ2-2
TGCGCCAGCAGCCCTCACTCGAACACCGGGGAGCTGTTTTTT
CASSPHSNTGELFF
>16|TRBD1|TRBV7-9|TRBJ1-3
TGTGCCAGCAGCCTGGACAGGGGAGGTTCGGGAAACACCATATATTTT
CASSLDRGGSGNTIYF
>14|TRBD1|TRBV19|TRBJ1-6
TGTGCCAGCACCCGGGACAGGGGCAATTCACCCCTCCACTTT
CASTRDRGNSPLHF
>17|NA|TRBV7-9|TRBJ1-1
TGTGCCAGCAGCTTAATGGTGTTGCGGCAGGGTGTTTCCGAAGCTTTCTTT
CASSLMVLRQGVSEAFF
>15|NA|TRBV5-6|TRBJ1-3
TGTGCCAGCAGCTTAACAGGGACCTCTGGAAACACCATATATTTT
CASSLTGTSGNTIYF
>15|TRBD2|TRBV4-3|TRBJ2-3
TGCGCCAGCAGACTGAGCGGGGGGGCAGAAGATACGCAGTATTTT
CASRLSGGAEDTQYF